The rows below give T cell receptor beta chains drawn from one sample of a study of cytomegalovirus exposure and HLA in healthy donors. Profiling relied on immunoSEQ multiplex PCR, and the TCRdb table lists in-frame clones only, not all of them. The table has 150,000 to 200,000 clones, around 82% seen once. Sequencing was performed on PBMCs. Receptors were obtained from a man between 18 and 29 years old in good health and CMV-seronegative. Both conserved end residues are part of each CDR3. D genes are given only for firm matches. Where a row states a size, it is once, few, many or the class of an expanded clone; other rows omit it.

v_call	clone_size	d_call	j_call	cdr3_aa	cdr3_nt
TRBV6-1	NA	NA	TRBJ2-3	CASSEEWRSAGTDTQYF	TGTGCCAGCAGTGAAGAGTGGAGGTCAGCCGGCACAGATACGCAGTATTTT
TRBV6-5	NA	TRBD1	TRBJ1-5	CASSGGQGGNQPQHF	TGTGCCAGCAGCGGAGGACAGGGAGGCAATCAGCCCCAGCATTTT
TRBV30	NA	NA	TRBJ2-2	CAWGQPTGELFF	TGTGCCTGGGGGCAGCCCACCGGGGAGCTGTTTTTT
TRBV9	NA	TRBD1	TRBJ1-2	CASSPRQGISVNYGYTF	TGTGCCAGCAGCCCCCGACAGGGGATAAGTGTCAACTATGGCTACACCTTC
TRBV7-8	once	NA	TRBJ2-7	CASSPRDLYYEQYF	TGTGCCAGCAGCCCCCGGGACTTATACTACGAGCAGTACTTC
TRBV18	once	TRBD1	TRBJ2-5	CASSPPGQETQYF	TGTGCCAGCTCACCGCCGGGACAGGAGACCCAGTACTTC
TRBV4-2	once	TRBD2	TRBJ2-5	CASSRGTSGREGETQYF	TGTGCCAGCAGCCGGGGGACTAGCGGCCGGGAAGGGGAGACCCAGTACTTC
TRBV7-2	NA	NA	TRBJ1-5	CASSSGSQPQHF	TGTGCCAGCAGCTCGGGAAGTCAGCCCCAGCATTTT
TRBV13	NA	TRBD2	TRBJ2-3	CASSFSSGSYSTDTQYF	TGTGCCAGCAGCTTTAGTAGCGGGAGTTATAGCACAGATACGCAGTATTTT
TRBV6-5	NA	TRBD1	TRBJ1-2	CASRLLQGSDGYTF	TGTGCCAGCAGACTATTACAGGGGTCGGATGGCTACACCTTC
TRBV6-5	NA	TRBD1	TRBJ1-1	CASRAHRGTEAFF	TGTGCCAGCAGGGCCCACAGGGGTACTGAAGCTTTCTTT
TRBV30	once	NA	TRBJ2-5	CAGGGRETQYF	TGTGCCGGGGGGGGGCGGGAGACCCAGTACTTC
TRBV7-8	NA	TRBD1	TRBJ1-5	CASSARQRARGSGNQPQHF	TGTGCCAGCAGCGCGAGACAGAGGGCCAGGGGGAGCGGCAATCAGCCCCAGCATTTT
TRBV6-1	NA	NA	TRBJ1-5	CASSESGGIQPQHF	TGTGCCAGCAGTGAATCGGGGGGGATTCAGCCCCAGCATTTT
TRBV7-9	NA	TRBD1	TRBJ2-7	CASSSGQKLYEQYF	TGTGCCAGCAGCTCGGGACAGAAGCTCTACGAGCAGTACTTC
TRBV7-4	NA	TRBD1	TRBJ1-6	CASSRDRDIPSYNSPLHF	TGTGCCAGCAGCCGAGACAGGGATATCCCCTCCTATAATTCACCCCTCCACTTT
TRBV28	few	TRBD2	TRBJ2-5	CASTSVGGRVDIGIQYF	TGTGCCAGCACCTCGGTGGGCGGGAGGGTAGATATAGGTATCCAGTACTTC
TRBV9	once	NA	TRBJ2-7	CASSPFGLNEQYF	TGTGCCAGCAGCCCATTCGGTTTGAACGAGCAGTACTTC
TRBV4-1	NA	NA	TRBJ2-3	CASSQGLAISTDTQYF	TGCGCCAGCAGCCAAGGTCTAGCGATTAGCACAGATACGCAGTATTTT
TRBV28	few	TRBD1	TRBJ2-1	CASSWPGGYNEQFF	TGTGCCAGCAGTTGGCCAGGGGGCTACAATGAGCAGTTCTTC
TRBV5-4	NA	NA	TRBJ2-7	CASSTDSLYEQYF	TGTGCCAGCAGCACGGACAGCCTCTACGAGCAGTACTTC
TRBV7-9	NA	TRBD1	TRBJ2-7	CASSRTGTGAYEQYF	TGTGCCAGCAGCAGGACCGGGACAGGGGCCTACGAGCAGTACTTC
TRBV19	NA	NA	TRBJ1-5	CASSMAADQPQHF	TGTGCCAGTAGTATGGCTGCGGATCAGCCCCAGCATTTT
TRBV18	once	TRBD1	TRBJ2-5	CASSSTGGEETQYF	TGTGCCAGCTCTTCAACAGGGGGCGAGGAGACCCAGTACTTC
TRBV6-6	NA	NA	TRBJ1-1	CASSYPSTEAFF	TGTGCCAGCAGTTACCCGAGCACTGAAGCTTTCTTT
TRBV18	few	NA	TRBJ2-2	CASSPRRRKNTGELFF	TGTGCCAGCTCACCACGGAGACGAAAAAACACCGGGGAGCTGTTTTTT
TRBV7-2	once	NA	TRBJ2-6	CASSLKRDWNVLTF	TGTGCCAGCAGCTTGAAGAGGGACTGGAACGTCCTGACTTTC
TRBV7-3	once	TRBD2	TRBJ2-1	CASSLSVAGVGNEQFF	TGTGCCAGCAGCTTAAGCGTAGCGGGAGTGGGCAATGAGCAGTTCTTC
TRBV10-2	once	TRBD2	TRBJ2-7	CASSESVGSGRAYEQYF	TGCGCCAGCAGTGAGAGTGTAGGTAGCGGGAGGGCCTACGAGCAGTACTTC
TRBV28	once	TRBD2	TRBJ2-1	CASRLAGGTPFYNEQFF	TGTGCCAGCAGACTAGCGGGAGGGACCCCTTTCTACAATGAGCAGTTCTTC
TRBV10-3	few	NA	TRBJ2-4	CAISENSQNIQYF	TGTGCCATCAGTGAGAACAGTCAAAACATTCAGTACTTC
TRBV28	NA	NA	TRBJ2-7	CASRLGTVLSYEQYF	TGTGCCAGCAGATTAGGGACTGTCCTTTCCTACGAGCAGTACTTC
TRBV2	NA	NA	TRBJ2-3	CASSEGHGNTQYF	TGTGCCAGCAGTGAAGGTCACGGGAATACGCAGTATTTT
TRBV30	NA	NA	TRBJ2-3	CAWSRSGSTDTQYF	TGTGCCTGGAGTAGGAGCGGGAGCACAGATACGCAGTATTTT
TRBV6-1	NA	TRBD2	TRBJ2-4	CASSTSGGNIQYF	TGTGCCAGCAGTACCTCGGGAGGGAACATTCAGTACTTC
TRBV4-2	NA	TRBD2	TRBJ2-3	CASSHDRQIAGATDTQYF	TGTGCCAGCAGCCATGATAGGCAAATAGCGGGGGCAACAGATACGCAGTATTTT
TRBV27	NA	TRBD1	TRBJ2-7	CASSLNYRGQGPSWSYEQYF	TGTGCCAGCAGTTTAAATTATCGAGGACAGGGCCCCTCATGGTCCTACGAGCAGTACTTC
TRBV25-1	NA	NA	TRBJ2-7	CASSAVAGISYEQYF	TGTGCCAGCAGTGCCGTGGCGGGTATATCCTACGAGCAGTACTTC
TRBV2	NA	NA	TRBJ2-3	CALAIGGGRKSTDTQYF	TGTGCCCTCGCTATTGGGGGGGGGCGTAAAAGCACAGATACGCAGTATTTT
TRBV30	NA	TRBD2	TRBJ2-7	CAWSRGTSGNYEQYF	TGTGCCTGGAGCCGGGGGACTAGCGGCAACTACGAGCAGTACTTC
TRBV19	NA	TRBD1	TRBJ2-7	CASSSSTGGALPYEQYF	TGTGCCAGTAGTTCCTCGACAGGGGGCGCGTTACCGTACGAGCAGTACTTC
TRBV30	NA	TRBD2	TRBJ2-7	CAWKRGPGAYEQYF	TGTGCCTGGAAGCGGGGACCGGGAGCCTACGAGCAGTACTTC
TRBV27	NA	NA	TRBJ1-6	CASRTQQGNFGNSPLHF	TGTGCCAGCAGGACACAACAGGGAAACTTTGGGAATTCACCCCTCCACTTT
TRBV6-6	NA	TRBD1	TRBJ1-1	CASSYPGQGNTEAFF	TGTGCCAGCAGTTACCCGGGACAGGGAAACACTGAAGCTTTCTTT
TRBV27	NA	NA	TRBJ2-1	CASSYRLSSYNEQFF	TGTGCCAGCAGCTACAGGTTGAGCTCCTACAATGAGCAGTTCTTC
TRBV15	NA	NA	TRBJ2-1	CATSRRRGAAPGNEQFF	TGTGCCACCAGCAGACGGAGGGGAGCGGCACCAGGGAATGAGCAGTTCTTC
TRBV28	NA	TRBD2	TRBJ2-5	CASRPRTSGIQETQYF	TGTGCCAGCAGACCGAGGACTAGCGGGATCCAAGAGACCCAGTACTTC
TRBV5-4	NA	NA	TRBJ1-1	CASSFLTGGNTEAFF	TGTGCCAGCAGCTTTCTTACAGGTGGGAACACTGAAGCTTTCTTT
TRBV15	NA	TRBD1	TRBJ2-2	CATSSDRGLTGELFF	TGTGCCACCAGCAGTGACAGGGGGCTGACCGGGGAGCTGTTTTTT
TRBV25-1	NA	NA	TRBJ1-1	CASSGGLTEAFF	TGTGCCAGCAGTGGGGGACTTACTGAAGCTTTCTTT
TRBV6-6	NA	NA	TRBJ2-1	CASSQLGHEQFF	TGTGCCAGCAGCCAACTTGGTCATGAGCAGTTCTTC
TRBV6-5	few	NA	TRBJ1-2	CASSRQSYGYTF	TGTGCCAGCAGTCGACAGAGCTATGGCTACACCTTC
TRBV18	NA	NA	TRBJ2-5	CASSPPTDQETQYF	TGTGCCAGCTCACCACCCACGGACCAAGAGACCCAGTACTTC
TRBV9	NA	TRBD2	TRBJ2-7	CASSVDYLAGGPNEQYF	TGTGCCAGCAGCGTAGATTACTTAGCGGGGGGGCCGAACGAGCAGTACTTC